This entry lists 25 T cell receptor beta chains sequenced from one sample in a study of patients and donors after allogeneic stem cell transplantation. MiXCR, run by TCRdb on the RT-PCR reads, gives a single entry per CDR3 protein. The profile covers some 230,000 distinct CDR3 sequences, with about 14% appearing a single time and 9.5% to 13% taken by the ten largest. Sequencing used blood, either unsorted or a sorted T cell fraction (not recorded which). The receptors shown here come from a human donor who was either an allogeneic HSCT recipient or a stem cell or donor lymphocyte infusion donor (not recorded which). It is not recorded whose cells these are; they may come from a transplant donor.

This clonotype was counted at least ten times. V is TRBV20-1 and J is TRBJ2-7; no clear D. Germline V gene sequence: CDR1 DFQATT, CDR2 SNEGSKA (reference sequence). Trimming left V 5 bases short and J 1 base short, with 9 bases between. This CDR3 has 12 amino acids. In DNA, the CDR3 is TGCAGTGCTTCCATACGATCCTACGAGCAGTACTTC. Its protein is CSASIRSYEQYF.

This clonotype came up a few times. The chain couples TRBV20-1 to TRBJ1-3, with 9 bases identical to TRBD1. This CDR3 is built from 14 residues. From germline, CDR1 is DFQATT and CDR2 SNEGSKA (reference sequence). V was clipped by 6 bases and J by 4 bases; unmatched bases: 7. CDR3 coding DNA: TGCAGTGCCATTACAGGGGGCTACGGAAACACCATATATTTT. Translated, it gives CSAITGGYGNTIYF.

The V and J genes are TRBV20-1 and TRBJ2-5; tentative D call: TRBD2 (6 bases). Trimming took 0 bases from V and 7 from J, leaving 15 bases between them. The CDR3 has 14 amino acids. Germline CDR1 and CDR2: DFQATT and SNEGSKA (reference sequence). The CDR3 DNA is TGCAGTGCTAGAGATCGTGGCGCCGGGGGGACCCAGTACTTC. Translating it yields CSARDRGAGGTQYF.

V gene TRBV7-3 combines with J gene TRBJ2-5; 7 bases match TRBD1. CDR1 and CDR2 (germline): SGHTA, FQGTGA. This CDR3 is 15 amino acids long. The V segment lost 5 bases and the J segment 1 base; nucleotides outside the gene matches: 7. DNA for the CDR3: TGTGCCAGCAGCGAGGCCCGGACAGGCCAAGAGACCCAGTACTTC. Translated, it gives CASSEARTGQETQYF. The whole variable domain, remainder taken from reference TRBV7-3 and TRBJ2-5, is GAGVSQTPSNKVTEKGKYVELRCDPISGHTALYWYRQSLGQGPEFLIYFQGTGAADDSGLPNDRFFAVRPEGSVSTLKIQRTERGDSAVYLCASSEARTGQETQYFGPGTRLLVL.

The chain combines TRBV18 with TRBJ2-3, with 10 bases aligning to TRBD2. This CDR3 has 15 residues. The V gene's germline CDR1 is KGHSH and CDR2 LQKENI. V lost 3 bases and J lost 2; bases outside the gene matches: 2. The CDR3 nucleotides are TGTGCCAGCTCACCGACTAGCGGGTTCACAGATACGCAGTATTTT. The encoded protein is CASSPTSGFTDTQYF.

This clonotype was observed at least ten times. The genes are TRBV7-9 and TRBJ1-2; TRBD1 is a possible D gene (5 bases). The V gene's germline CDR1 is SEHNR and CDR2 FQNEAQ (reference sequence). V dropped 5 bases and J dropped 7 bases, with 17 bases sitting between them. The CDR3 loop spans 14 amino acids. The CDR3 DNA reads TGTGCCAGCAGCCTAACAGGCATGGCCAGTGGCTACACCTTC. It codes for CASSLTGMASGYTF.

This clonotype occurred a few times. The chain recombines TRBV2 with TRBJ1-4; a possible D gene is TRBD1 (6 bases). CDR3 length: 15 residues. The germline V gene encodes CDR1 SNHLY and CDR2 FYNNEI. Trimming shortened V by 3 bases and J by 4 bases, and 12 bases separated the two germline ends. The CDR3 region has the DNA TGTGCCAGCAGTGATCAGGGGCTGGGTAATGAAAAACTGTTTTTT. This encodes CASSDQGLGNEKLFF.

In this sample, this clonotype turned up a few times. One end of the junction does not line up with germline, which may come from a read error. V usage is TRBV7-7 and J usage is TRBJ2-5; a possible D gene is TRBD2 (6 bases). Germline V gene sequence: CDR1 SSHAT, CDR2 FNYEAQ (reference sequence). The CDR3 has 15 residues. This chain's CDR3 is CASSGSGGARETQYF. In DNA, the CDR3 is TGTGCTAGCAGCGGTTCGGGCGGGGCGAGGGAGACCCAGTACTTC.

The table lists this clonotype with a count of one. V is TRBV4-3 and J is TRBJ2-1, with 9 bases identical to TRBD2. There are 17 residues in the CDR3. Trimming cost V 0 bases and J 4 bases; bases outside gene matches: 7. Germline V lookup: CDR1 LGHNA, CDR2 YSLEER. The CDR3 is CASSQESGAGGYNEQFF. CDR3 DNA: TGCGCCAGCAGCCAAGAGAGTGGAGCGGGGGGATACAATGAGCAGTTCTTC.

This clonotype was seen ten or more times. V and J are TRBV6-1 and TRBJ2-1; 14 bases fit TRBD2. Trimming took 8 bases from V and 10 from J; bases not matched to a gene: 4. The CDR3 consists of 13 residues. Germline lookup yields CDR1 MNHNS and CDR2 SASEGT. CDR3: CASGGTSGGEQFF. CDR3 DNA sequence: TGTGCCAGCGGTGGGACTAGCGGGGGAGAGCAGTTCTTC.

The chain joins TRBV19 to TRBJ2-7, with 8 bases fitting TRBD2. The CDR3 covers 15 residues. Germline assignment: CDR1 LNHDA and CDR2 SQIVND (reference sequence). V lost 3 bases, J lost 3 bases, and 7 bases stayed unmatched. The CDR3 here is CASSISSGSIYEQYF. The CDR3, as DNA: TGTGCCAGTAGTATTAGCAGCGGGAGTATCTACGAGCAGTACTTC.

There are many counts of this clonotype. This chain connects TRBV12-3 or TRBV12-4 to TRBJ2-7, with D uncertain. This CDR3 contains 14 residues. The V end lost 1 base, the J end lost 0 bases, and 7 bases lay between the germline ends. The CDR3 loop reads CASSLGGVSYEQYF. The CDR3 bases are TGTGCCAGCAGTTTAGGTGGCGTCTCCTACGAGCAGTACTTC.

This clonotype was seen only once. V usage is TRBV6-4 and J usage is TRBJ2-1, with 11 nucleotides matching TRBD2. The CDR3 totals 17 residues. Germline V gene sequence: CDR1 MRHNA, CDR2 SNTAGT. V lost 0 bases and J lost 5; bases outside the gene matches: 6. This CDR3 is CASSDSGTSGDHNEQFF. CDR3 sequence (DNA): TGTGCCAGCAGTGACTCAGGGACTAGCGGAGACCACAATGAGCAGTTCTTC.

This sequence joins TRBV5-1 and TRBJ2-3; TRBD2 is a possible D gene (5 bases). This CDR3 region has 15 residues. Germline CDR1 is SGHRS and CDR2 is YFSETQ. V was pared by 0 bases and J by 6 bases, with 14 bases between. This chain's CDR3 is CASSLGGPGVDTQYF. In DNA form, the CDR3 reads TGCGCCAGCAGCTTGGGTGGTCCCGGGGTGGATACGCAGTATTTT.

This chain links TRBV6-6 with TRBJ2-3; D gene ambiguous. Germline lookup yields CDR1 MNHNY and CDR2 SVGAGI (reference sequence). The CDR3 extends over 12 amino acids. Trimming shortened V by 5 bases and J by 2 bases, and 5 bases separated the two germline ends. In nucleotides, the CDR3 is TGTGCCAGCAGTCCTACCACAGATACGCAGTATTTT. This translates into CASSPTTDTQYF.

The chain is built from TRBV5-4 and TRBJ2-7; 12 bases are shared with TRBD1. V shed 0 bases and J 6 bases; nucleotides not matched to a gene: 4. The CDR3 totals 15 residues. Per germline, CDR1 SGHNT and CDR2 YYREEE (reference sequence). The CDR3 spells CASSLGGQGALEQYF. The CDR3 nucleotides are TGTGCCAGCAGCTTGGGGGGACAGGGGGCCCTCGAGCAGTACTTC.

The table lists this clonotype with a few counts. This chain joins TRBV7-2 and TRBJ1-2; 7 bases are shared with TRBD1. Germline CDR1 SGHTA, CDR2 FQGNSA. V lost 6 bases and J lost 0; bases outside the gene matches: 7. The CDR3 is 15 amino acids. The CDR3 reads CASSPDRVPNYGYTF. The CDR3 DNA sequence: TGTGCCAGCAGTCCAGACAGGGTCCCTAACTATGGCTACACCTTC.

The chain couples TRBV20-1 to TRBJ1-6, with TRBD1 as a possible D gene (5 bases). The CDR3 extends over 15 amino acids. Trimming took 1 base from V and 2 from J, leaving 9 bases between them. Germline CDR1 and CDR2: DFQATT and SNEGSKA (reference sequence). The CDR3 reads CSARVWGTYNSPLHF. The CDR3 nucleotides read TGCAGTGCTAGAGTTTGGGGGACCTATAATTCACCCCTCCACTTT.

The chain links TRBV20-1 to TRBJ2-3; 7 nucleotides agree with TRBD2. The CDR3 length is 20 residues. The junction had 22 bases not matched to a gene; V was cut back by 4 bases and J by 0 bases. The V gene's germline CDR1 is DFQATT and CDR2 SNEGSKA (reference sequence). For the CDR3, the DNA is TGCAGTGCTACCCAATTCGGGGGGAGAATTCGAAAATTTAGCACAGATACGCAGTATTTT. Its protein is CSATQFGGRIRKFSTDTQYF.

There are many counts of this clonotype. The chain links TRBV11-2 to TRBJ2-5; no clear D. The V end lost 2 bases, the J end lost 5 bases, and 6 bases lay between the germline ends. CDR3 length: 12 residues. Germline CDR1 and CDR2: SGHAT and FQNNGV. The CDR3 region is CASSLHAETQYF. The CDR3 nucleotides read TGTGCCAGCAGCTTACACGCCGAGACCCAGTACTTC.

J is TRBJ2-7 and V is TRBV11-2; D is unclear. Trimming took off 5 bases at V and 4 bases at J, with 9 bases between the two ends. The CDR3 loop spans 12 amino acids. CDR1 and CDR2 from the germline V gene are SGHAT and FQNNGV. CDR3 protein: CASSIKDYEQYF. CDR3 nucleotide sequence: TGTGCCAGCAGCATCAAGGATTACGAGCAGTACTTC.

The table lists this clonotype with many counts. The chain couples TRBV12-3 or TRBV12-4 to TRBJ2-3; D is possibly TRBD1 (6 bases). The ends were cut back, 5 bases at V and 3 bases at J, with 18 bases in the middle. The CDR3 runs to 16 residues. CDR3 coding DNA: TGTGCCAGCAGTCCAACAGGTGGGCAGGGGACAGATACGCAGTATTTT. Encoded protein: CASSPTGGQGTDTQYF.

This clonotype came up many times. The chain uses TRBV5-1 and TRBJ1-1, with 11 bases aligning to TRBD1. The CDR3 runs 16 residues. Trimming at V came to 4 bases and at J to 0 bases, leaving 5 bases not matched to a gene. Germline CDR1 and CDR2: SGHRS and YFSETQ. CDR3 in DNA: TGCGCCAGCAGCCGGACAGGGGGCCCTCTGAACACTGAAGCTTTCTTT. Amino acids: CASSRTGGPLNTEAFF.

This clonotype was found a few times. The gene calls are TRBV5-1 and TRBJ2-7; TRBD1 matches at 10 bases. Germline trimming cut 4 bases from V and 0 bases from J; bases unmatched to any gene: 10. The CDR3 spans 17 residues. The germline gives CDR1 SGHRS, CDR2 YFSETQ. CDR3 residues: CASSLSGTGDISYEQYF. The CDR3 nucleotides are TGCGCCAGCAGCCTATCCGGGACAGGGGACATCTCCTACGAGCAGTACTTC.

In its sample, this clonotype was seen many times. The chain is built from TRBV12-3 or TRBV12-4 and TRBJ1-5; no clear D gene. Trimming removed 6 bases from V and 3 bases from J, with 12 bases in between. The CDR3 extends over 14 amino acids. The CDR3 here is CASSKTVDNQPQHF. The CDR3 DNA is TGTGCCAGCAGCAAAACAGTCGACAATCAGCCCCAGCATTTT.